The count of the clone carrying this T cell receptor beta chain is one. This CDR3 is built from 17 residues. V lost 3 bases, J lost 0 bases, and 7 bases stayed unmatched. The germline CDR1 and CDR2 sequences are LNHDA and SQIVND (reference sequence). The sample comes from a study of technical replicates of blood from several donors. Profiling relied on immunoSEQ multiplex PCR, and the TCRdb table lists in-frame clones only, not all of them. The sample has 70,000 or so clones; roughly 91% are singletons. The chain uses TRBV19 and TRBJ2-1; 8 bases are shared with TRBD2. What was sequenced was T cells isolated from PBMCs. The sequence came from a human donor in good health. Some clones in this sample may be carry-over from other donors' samples. The CDR3 region is CASSIPGRGGSYNEQFF. The CDR3 bases are TGTGCCAGTAGTATCCCCGGGAGGGGCGGCTCCTACAATGAGCAGTTCTTC. The full variable domain, in which reference TRBV19 and TRBJ2-1 provide the parts outside the CDR3, is DGGITQSPKYLFRKEGQNVTLSCEQNLNHDAMYWYRQDPGQGLRLIYYSQIVNDFQKGDIAEGYSVSREKKESFPLTVTSAQKNPTAFYLCASSIPGRGGSYNEQFFGPGTRLTVL.